These 16 T cell receptor beta chains were sequenced from one sample in a study of CD8 T cells in ankylosing spondylitis. Findings and caveats of the study: Seemingly characteristic of ankylosing spondylitis blood was a TCR beta motif consisting of about 8 highly homologous variants.

No antigen has been assigned to these receptors. MiXCR was run by TCRdb on the 5' RACE reads, yielding one entry per CDR3 protein. The repertoire has hundreds of thousands of distinct CDR3 sequences, 15% to 20% of them found once; the top ten carry about 0.94%. The sequencing sample was made of blood, either unsorted or a sorted T cell fraction (not recorded which). These receptors were taken from a male donor with ankylosing spondylitis.

CDR3: CASSPRSSLYGYTF. The CDR3 DNA sequence: TGTGCCAGCAGCCCACGGAGTTCCCTCTATGGCTACACCTTC. This sequence joins TRBV7-8 and TRBJ1-2; D uncertain. The V and J ends lost 5 bases and 4 bases respectively, with 14 bases between them. Germline V gene lookup returns CDR1 SGHVS and CDR2 FQNEAQ. The CDR3 has 14 residues.

This clonotype turned up a few times. V and J are TRBV20-1 and TRBJ2-2; TRBD2 agrees at 10 bases. CDR1 DFQATT and CDR2 SNEGSKA come from the germline V gene (reference sequence). The CDR3 loop spans 16 amino acids. The J segment lost 7 bases and the V segment lost 6 bases, leaving 14 bases of the junction unmatched. Here the CDR3 reads CSAPEGAGGRGGELFF. The DNA for the CDR3 is TGCAGTGCCCCCGAGGGAGCGGGGGGGCGAGGCGGGGAGCTGTTTTTT.

The chain recombines TRBV29-1 with TRBJ1-1; D unclear. From germline, CDR1 is SQVTM and CDR2 ANQGSEA. The CDR3 loop spans 13 amino acids. The V and J ends lost 3 bases and 1 base respectively, with 9 bases between them. CDR3 amino acids: CSVDERENTEAFF. CDR3 DNA sequence: TGCAGCGTTGACGAAAGGGAGAACACTGAAGCTTTCTTT.

The chain is built from TRBV12-3 or TRBV12-4 and TRBJ2-3; D tentatively fits TRBD1 or TRBD2 (5 bases each). V was trimmed by 2 bases and J by 0 bases, leaving 12 bases between them. CDR3 length: 16 residues. CDR3 region: CASSLSPGSSTDTQYF. CDR3 nucleotide sequence: TGTGCCAGCAGTTTAAGTCCAGGGAGTAGCACAGATACGCAGTATTTT.

In this sample, this clonotype turned up a few times. DNA of the CDR3: TGTGCCACCAGTGAACCCGGGACTAACAATGAGCAGTTCTTC. The encoded protein is CATSEPGTNNEQFF. The chain employs TRBV24-1 and TRBJ2-1; 7 nucleotides line up with TRBD2. J gave up 5 bases and V 4 bases, and 4 bases lay outside the gene matches. This CDR3 spans 14 amino acids. CDR1 is KGHDR, CDR2 SFDVKD, per germline.

The DNA of the CDR3 is TGTGCCAGCAGGGAGTCTGGACGGAACACTGAAGCTTTCTTT. Residues: CASRESGRNTEAFF. The chain has TRBV2 and TRBJ1-1; D is uncertain. The V gene lost 6 bases and the J gene lost 1 base, with 12 bases spanning the gap. Germline V gene sequence: CDR1 SNHLY, CDR2 FYNNEI. The CDR3 covers 14 residues.

V usage is TRBV5-1 and J usage is TRBJ2-5; tentatively, D is TRBD1 or TRBD2 (6 bases each). This CDR3 region has 18 residues. V shed 4 bases and J shed 2 bases, with 24 bases lying between them. Germline CDR1 SGHRS, CDR2 YFSETQ. The DNA of the CDR3 is TGCGCCAGCAGCCCACGGACGACTCACGGAGGGGGTCAAGAGACCCAGTACTTC. Encoded protein: CASSPRTTHGGGQETQYF.

The chain has TRBV15 and TRBJ1-4, with D unclear. The germline V and J ends were trimmed by 0 bases and 4 bases, with 6 bases remaining between them. The CDR3 contains 14 residues. CDR1 LNHNV and CDR2 YYDKDF come from the germline V gene (reference sequence). The DNA of the CDR3 is TGTGCCACCAGCAGAGAAGGGTTTAATGAAAAACTGTTTTTT. Translated: CATSREGFNEKLFF.

The chain couples TRBV6-1 to TRBJ2-7, with a tentative D call TRBD2 (6 bases). The CDR3 is 12 amino acids. V lost 6 bases, J lost 5 bases, and 11 bases lay in between. Per germline, CDR1 MNHNS and CDR2 SASEGT. Here the CDR3 reads CASSQRAHEQYF. In DNA form, the CDR3 reads TGTGCCAGCAGCCAGCGGGCCCACGAGCAGTACTTC.

This clonotype turned up a few times. The V call is TRBV7-9, the J call TRBJ1-4, with TRBD1 matching over 7 bases. V lost 7 bases and J lost 8; bases outside the gene matches: 13. The germline V gene encodes CDR1 SEHNR and CDR2 FQNEAQ (reference sequence). The CDR3 totals 15 residues. CDR3 residues: CASNQGRQGGEKLFF. CDR3 DNA sequence: TGTGCCAGCAACCAGGGGCGACAGGGTGGGGAAAAACTGTTTTTT. Together with reference TRBV7-9 and TRBJ1-4, the CDR3 gives the full variable domain: DTGVSQNPRHKITKRGQNVTFRCDPISEHNRLYWYRQTLGQGPEFLTYFQNEAQLEKSRLLSDRFSAERPKGSFSTLEIQRTEQGDSAMYLCASNQGRQGGEKLFFGSGTQLSVL.

This clonotype has ten or more counts. The CDR3 reads CAIRGPNTDTQYF. CDR3 nucleotide sequence: TGTGCCATCAGGGGGCCCAACACAGATACGCAGTATTTT. The chain uses TRBV10-3 and TRBJ2-3, with D maybe TRBD1 (5 bases). The CDR3 totals 13 residues. Trimming stripped 6 bases from V and 2 bases from J, with 9 bases between. Germline CDR1 ENHRY, CDR2 SYGVKD.

This clonotype was detected many times. The chain employs TRBV12-3 or TRBV12-4 and TRBJ2-3, with 12 positions matching TRBD2. After removal of 5 bases from V and 6 bases from J, the junction contained 9 bases not matched to a gene. This CDR3 has 16 amino acids. CDR3 residues: CASSPRTSGVVDTQYF. The CDR3 DNA follows: TGTGCCAGCAGTCCTCGGACTAGCGGGGTTGTGGATACGCAGTATTTT.

This clonotype was counted a few times. This rearrangement joins TRBV12-3 or TRBV12-4 to TRBJ1-5; 9 bases agree with TRBD1. V was pared by 5 bases and J by 6 bases, with 8 bases of the junction left unmatched. The CDR3 extends over 15 amino acids. CDR3 sequence (DNA): TGTGCCAGCAGTCCCGTCGGGACAGGGACTCAGCCCCAGCATTTT. It specifies CASSPVGTGTQPQHF.

The chain links TRBV12-3 or TRBV12-4 to TRBJ2-1; a possible D gene is TRBD2 (6 bases). This CDR3 comprises 16 residues. V was cut by 2 bases and J by 3 bases, with 14 bases left in between. CDR3 DNA sequence: TGTGCCAGCAGTTTATTCTCTCTAGCGAACTACAATGAGCAGTTCTTC. This gives the protein CASSLFSLANYNEQFF.

The chain employs TRBV7-9 and TRBJ1-1; D ambiguous. In germline, CDR1 is SEHNR, CDR2 FQNEAQ (reference sequence). This CDR3 has 14 amino acids. Trimming stripped 3 bases from V and 1 base from J, with 9 bases between. In DNA form, the CDR3 reads TGTGCCAGCAGCTTGCTGACCGGGAACACTGAAGCTTTCTTT. Its protein is CASSLLTGNTEAFF.

This clonotype has a count of ten or more. The chain uses TRBV6-5 and TRBJ1-1, with 7 bases lining up with TRBD1. Germline lookup yields CDR1 MNHEY and CDR2 SVGAGI. V shed 4 bases, J shed 2 bases, and the junction held 7 bases outside the gene matches. The CDR3 extends over 15 amino acids. CDR3 region: CASSLSGTANTEAFF. The CDR3 nucleotides read TGTGCCAGCAGTTTATCCGGGACAGCAAACACTGAAGCTTTCTTT.